The 27 T cell receptor beta chains given below trace back to one sample, sequenced in a study of CD8+ T cells in alopecia areata. Sequencing relied on a cDNA template that was reverse transcribed from extracted RNA. Clones were sequenced by immunoSEQ multiplex PCR, and TCRdb holds only the in-frame ones, with some missing. The data contain roughly 200,000 clones, about 55% of them singletons. Regarding treatment: oral pan-JAK inhibitor, 5-10 mg twice daily. Sequenced material: CD8+ T cells sorted from blood, taken at week 24, from a patient treated with tofacitinib. These receptors were obtained from a human donor with alopecia areata.

The chain combines TRBV19 with TRBJ2-3; D not resolved. This CDR3 has 12 amino acids. From germline, CDR1 is LNHDA and CDR2 SQIVND (reference sequence). The CDR3 loop is CASGSNTDTQYF. The CDR3, as DNA: TGTGCTAGTGGGTCAAACACAGATACGCAGTATTTT.

This chain links TRBV7-2 with TRBJ2-5; perhaps D is TRBD1 or TRBD2 (6 bases each). V shed 3 bases and J shed 5 bases, with 13 bases lying between them. CDR3 length: 14 residues. Germline CDR1 is SGHTA and CDR2 is FQGNSA. CDR3 nucleotides: TGTGCCAGCAGCTTCTACAGGGAGGTGGAGACCCAGTACTTC. Translating gives CASSFYREVETQYF.

The rearrangement links TRBV7-2 to TRBJ1-2; TRBD1 is a possible D gene (6 bases). The CDR3 spans 13 residues. Germline loops: CDR1 SGHTA, CDR2 FQGNSA. V lost 2 bases and J lost 8, with 12 bases in between. DNA of the CDR3: TGTGCCAGCAGCTTACGGGGGCTGAGGGGCTACACCTTC. Its protein product is CASSLRGLRGYTF.

Only a few counts were recorded for this clone. This chain connects TRBV29-1 to TRBJ1-1; 7 nucleotides match TRBD1. The CDR3 extends over 14 amino acids. Germline-derived CDR1 and CDR2 are SQVTM and ANQGSEA. V trimming: 5 bases; J trimming: 3 bases; junction bases outside the gene matches: 9. CDR3 loop: CSVPTGREHTEAFF. In nucleotides, the CDR3 is TGCAGCGTTCCGACAGGGCGAGAACACACTGAAGCTTTCTTT.

This clone has just a few counts. This rearrangement joins TRBV30 to TRBJ2-2; D ambiguous. This CDR3 spans 11 amino acids. Per germline, CDR1 GTSNPN and CDR2 SVGIG (reference sequence). Trimming left V 4 bases short and J 3 bases short, with 3 bases between. CDR3 sequence reads: CAWTYTGELFF. The CDR3 DNA reads as TGTGCCTGGACTTACACCGGGGAGCTGTTTTTT.

In its sample, this clone was seen a few times. V is TRBV30 and J is TRBJ2-7; D is ambiguous. CDR1 and CDR2 (germline): GTSNPN, SVGIG (reference sequence). V lost 0 bases and J lost 2, with 11 bases in between. This CDR3 has 14 amino acids. CDR3 loop: CAWSVGQVTYEQYF. CDR3 sequence (DNA): TGTGCCTGGAGTGTCGGCCAGGTCACCTACGAGCAGTACTTC.

This clone was counted between two and nine times. The chain couples TRBV19 to TRBJ2-6; perhaps TRBD1 as D (6 bases). The CDR3 extends over 14 amino acids. Trimming stripped 4 bases from V and 11 bases from J, with 15 bases between. Germline V lookup: CDR1 LNHDA, CDR2 SQIVND (reference sequence). CDR3 DNA: TGTGCCAGTAGTAACCCAACAGGGTATCACGTCCTGACTTTC. It yields the protein CASSNPTGYHVLTF.

The chain employs TRBV7-7 and TRBJ2-3, with TRBD1 identical over 8 bases. The CDR3 has 15 residues. CDR1 SSHAT and CDR2 FNYEAQ come from the germline V gene (reference sequence). Trimming cost V 1 base and J 4 bases; bases outside gene matches: 4. This CDR3 reads CASSLGTGSSDTQYF. In DNA, the CDR3 is TGTGCCAGCAGCTTAGGGACAGGGTCGTCAGATACGCAGTATTTT.

This chain links TRBV11-3 with TRBJ2-6; no clear D. Trimming pared 2 bases from V and 4 bases from J, leaving 12 bases between. Germline V gives CDR1 SGHNT, CDR2 YENEEA. The CDR3 runs 16 residues. CDR3 protein: CASSLRKGKGANVLTF. The CDR3 DNA reads TGTGCCAGCAGCTTAAGGAAGGGAAAGGGGGCCAACGTCCTGACTTTC.

The J gene is TRBJ2-5, the V gene TRBV11-2; TRBD2 aligns across 9 bases. The V segment lost 5 bases and the J segment 5 bases; nucleotides outside the gene matches: 9. The CDR3 loop spans 15 amino acids. Germline CDR1 and CDR2: SGHAT and FQNNGV. CDR3 sequence: CASSHGGGGAETQYF. The CDR3 region has the DNA TGTGCCAGCAGCCACGGCGGGGGGGGCGCGGAGACCCAGTACTTC.

The rearrangement joins TRBV5-1 to TRBJ1-1; no reliable D call. Looked up from germline, CDR1 is SGHRS and CDR2 is YFSETQ. This CDR3 has 15 residues. Trimming removed 0 bases from V and 1 base from J, with 10 bases in between. The CDR3 nucleotides are TGCGCCAGCAGCTTGGTGTTCCGTGGGAACACTGAAGCTTTCTTT. Translating gives CASSLVFRGNTEAFF.

The V call is TRBV25-1, the J call TRBJ1-1; 8 bases fit TRBD1. This CDR3 has 17 amino acids. With V trimmed by 4 bases and J by 4 bases, 14 bases remained unmatched. Germline V gene data show CDR1 as MGHDK and CDR2 as SYGVNS. CDR3 bases: TGTGCCAGCAGTGGATGGGACAGGAGGCGGGGGGGCACTGAAGCTTTCTTT. Translation gives CASSGWDRRRGGTEAFF. Looking up the rest from reference TRBV25-1 and TRBJ1-1 gives the full variable domain: EADIYQTPRYLVIGTGKKITLECSQTMGHDKMYWYQQDPGMELHLIHYSYGVNSTEKGDLSSESTVSRIRTEHFPLTLESARPSHTSQYLCASSGWDRRRGGTEAFFGQGTRLTVV.

This CDR3 is CSVEGGEGLAANEQFF. The CDR3 coding sequence is TGCAGCGTTGAAGGTGGTGAGGGACTAGCGGCCAATGAGCAGTTCTTC. The chain employs TRBV29-1 and TRBJ2-1; 11 bases agree with TRBD2. This CDR3 spans 16 amino acids. CDR1 SQVTM and CDR2 ANQGSEA come from the germline V gene. The V gene end was trimmed by 1 base and the J gene end by 6 bases; junction bases not matched to a gene: 8.

The rearrangement joins TRBV7-3 to TRBJ2-1; no reliable D call. The germline V and J ends were trimmed by 6 bases and 10 bases, with 16 bases remaining between them. CDR3 length: 13 residues. Per germline, CDR1 SGHTA and CDR2 FQGTGA. The CDR3 here is CASSRARGWEQFF. The CDR3 DNA reads TGTGCCAGCAGTCGGGCCCGCGGCTGGGAGCAGTTCTTC.

The V gene is TRBV30, the J gene TRBJ2-7, with D perhaps matching TRBD1 (6 bases). Germline V gene sequence: CDR1 GTSNPN, CDR2 SVGIG (reference sequence). Trimming removed 0 bases from V and 7 bases from J, with 13 bases in between. The CDR3 runs to 13 residues. The CDR3 loop reads CAWSVGTSLEQYF. Here the CDR3 DNA reads TGTGCCTGGAGTGTGGGGACATCCTTGGAGCAGTACTTC.

The J gene is TRBJ2-1, the V gene TRBV2; 12 bases line up with TRBD2. V lost 6 bases and J lost 1; bases outside the gene matches: 4. Germline V gives CDR1 SNHLY, CDR2 FYNNEI. The CDR3 totals 16 residues. The CDR3 reads CASSGLAGSSYNEQFF. The DNA of the CDR3 is TGTGCCAGCAGCGGACTAGCGGGGAGTTCCTACAATGAGCAGTTCTTC. The full variable domain, with the rest looked up from reference TRBV2 and TRBJ2-1, is EPEVTQTPSHQVTQMGQEVILRCVPISNHLYFYWYRQILGQKVEFLVSFYNNEISEKSEIFDDQFSVERPDGSNFTLKIRSTKLEDSAMYFCASSGLAGSSYNEQFFGPGTRLTVL.

This clone occurred a few times. This sequence joins TRBV11-2 and TRBJ1-2; D possibly corresponds to TRBD1 (6 bases). CDR1 SGHAT and CDR2 FQNNGV come from the germline V gene. This CDR3 comprises 13 residues. V was trimmed by 5 bases and J by 8 bases, leaving 15 bases between them. This chain's CDR3 is CASSVFGQRGYTF. Written as DNA, the CDR3 is TGTGCCAGCAGCGTCTTCGGACAGCGAGGCTACACCTTC.

This clone was picked up a small number of times. V and J are TRBV11-2 and TRBJ1-5; D not certain. Germline CDR1 is SGHAT and CDR2 is FQNNGV. V was pared by 0 bases and J by 4 bases, with 4 bases between. The CDR3 spans 13 residues. This CDR3 is CASSLELNQPQHF. The CDR3 bases are TGTGCCAGCAGCTTAGAACTAAATCAGCCCCAGCATTTT.

The chain has TRBV27 and TRBJ1-5; D is perhaps TRBD1 (6 bases). Germline CDR1 MNHEY, CDR2 SMNVEV (reference sequence). V lost 6 bases and J lost 5, with 17 bases in between. CDR3 length equals 15 residues. Here the CDR3 reads CASSQGTGLYQPQHF. The CDR3 DNA reads TGTGCCAGCAGCCAAGGTACAGGGCTTTATCAGCCCCAGCATTTT.

Only one count was recorded for this clone. This CDR3 is CASSYGRNTGELFF. CDR3 DNA: TGTGCCAGCAGTTACGGTCGTAACACCGGGGAGCTGTTTTTT. The chain links TRBV6-5 to TRBJ2-2, with D unclear. CDR1 is MNHEY, CDR2 SVGAGI, per germline. Deletions cut 2 bases from V and 2 bases from J, with 6 bases between. The CDR3 runs to 14 residues.

The chain employs TRBV29-1 and TRBJ1-2, with TRBD1 as a possible D gene (6 bases). This CDR3 comprises 15 residues. The V end was cut by 1 base, the J end by 4 bases, with 16 bases between. Germline V gives CDR1 SQVTM, CDR2 ANQGSEA. The CDR3: CSVEGGSLRGYGYTF. CDR3 bases: TGCAGCGTTGAAGGGGGCTCCCTCAGGGGCTATGGCTACACCTTC.

This sequence joins TRBV7-8 and TRBJ1-5; 8 nucleotides match TRBD1. This CDR3 is 14 amino acids long. Trimming cost V 6 bases and J 2 bases; bases outside gene matches: 3. CDR1 and CDR2 (germline): SGHVS, FQNEAQ. In DNA form, the CDR3 reads TGTGCCAGCAGGACAGGGGAGGGCAATCAGCCCCAGCATTTT. Translated: CASRTGEGNQPQHF.

This CDR3 reads CATGPGTVSNQPQHF. CDR3 nucleotides: TGTGCCACCGGTCCCGGGACAGTTAGCAATCAGCCCCAGCATTTT. The chain is built from TRBV15 and TRBJ1-5, with 7 positions matching TRBD1. Germline assignment: CDR1 LNHNV and CDR2 YYDKDF (reference sequence). V trimming: 8 bases; J trimming: 0 bases; junction bases outside the gene matches: 7. The CDR3 consists of 15 residues.

This clone was found once. J is TRBJ1-6 and V is TRBV30; 7 bases match TRBD1. The CDR3 consists of 15 residues. Germline values: CDR1 GTSNPN, CDR2 SVGIG (reference sequence). With V trimmed by 0 bases and J by 12 bases, 11 bases remained unmatched. CDR3 loop: CAWSVVIGGQLPLHF. CDR3 in DNA: TGTGCCTGGAGTGTAGTAATAGGGGGCCAGCTACCCCTCCACTTT. The entire variable domain, with the rest obtained from reference TRBV30 and TRBJ1-6, is as follows: SQTIHQWPATLVQPVGSPLSLECTVEGTSNPNLYWYRQAAGRGLQLLFYSVGIGQISSEVPQNLSASRPQDRQFILSSKKLLLSDSGFYLCAWSVVIGGQLPLHFGNGTRLTVT.

The chain joins TRBV29-1 to TRBJ1-1; the D is unclear. The CDR3 loop spans 15 amino acids. Germline CDR1 is SQVTM and CDR2 is ANQGSEA. V shed 1 base and J shed 1 base, with 13 bases lying between them. The CDR3 sequence: CSVEGVDGGNTEAFF. CDR3 sequence (DNA): TGCAGCGTTGAAGGAGTTGACGGAGGGAACACTGAAGCTTTCTTT.

Only a few counts were recorded for this clone. The chain uses TRBV25-1 and TRBJ2-5; TRBD1 matches 7 bases. The CDR3 runs to 15 residues. V shed 4 bases and J 3 bases; nucleotides not matched to a gene: 8. CDR1 and CDR2 from the germline V gene are MGHDK and SYGVNS. Here the CDR3 DNA reads TGTGCCAGCAGTGGAGAGGGGGCAGTGAAAGAGACCCAGTACTTC. Residues: CASSGEGAVKETQYF. The variable domain in full, with the rest retrieved from reference TRBV25-1 and TRBJ2-5, is EADIYQTPRYLVIGTGKKITLECSQTMGHDKMYWYQQDPGMELHLIHYSYGVNSTEKGDLSSESTVSRIRTEHFPLTLESARPSHTSQYLCASSGEGAVKETQYFGPGTRLLVL.

This clone came up a few times. The CDR3 DNA is TGTGCCAGCAGCCTAGCGGGAAGAGGAGGTGAGCAGTTCTTC. Encoded protein: CASSLAGRGGEQFF. The rearrangement uses TRBV14 and TRBJ2-1, with 8 bases that match TRBD2. This CDR3 has 14 residues. The J segment lost 9 bases and the V segment lost 4 bases, leaving 8 bases of the junction unmatched. CDR1 is SGHDN, CDR2 FVKESK, per germline.